This T cell receptor (beta chain) was sequenced during a study of tumor and adjacent non-tumor tissue in lung cancer. About the research overall: Each sample yielded 3.5 million to 5 million productive TCRbeta reads on average.

Three rounds of nested PCR, following a modified ARM-PCR protocol, produced the TCRbeta library. Each CDR3 protein gets one entry after TCRdb re-called the multiplex PCR reads with MiXCR. The top ten clones hold roughly a quarter of a sample with about 75,000 distinct CDR3 sequences, approximately 68% of them seen once. Regarding this clonotype: The junction departs from germline at one end; a sequencing error may be responsible.

This sample's RNA came from whole unsorted tissue. This non-tumor lung sample came from over 3 cm beyond the tumor edge. The CDR3 has 15 amino acids. This sequence joins TRBV12-3 or TRBV12-4 and TRBJ2-4; perhaps TRBD1 as D (6 bases). This clonotype was sampled from a woman in her forties or fifties with non-small cell lung cancer. Sequenced: distant non-tumor lung tissue. CDR3 region: CASILGTPIKNIQYF. As DNA, the CDR3 is TGTGCCAGCATTTTAGGGACACCTATAAAAAACATTCAGTACTTC.